The 20 T cell receptor beta chains reported below all come from one sample, sequenced in a study of blood T cell repertoires in COVID-19. Data came from immunoSEQ multiplex PCR; TCRdb stores just in-frame clones and leaves some out. The sample yields about 250,000 clones, 88% seen once. Source material: peripheral blood. The receptors shown here come from a woman in her thirties with acute or convalescent COVID-19.

The V and J genes are TRBV11-2 and TRBJ2-6; TRBD2 is a possible D gene (6 bases). The CDR3 loop spans 17 amino acids. The V end was cut by 4 bases, the J end by 2 bases, with 15 bases between. Germline assignment: CDR1 SGHAT and CDR2 FQNNGV. DNA for the CDR3: TGTGCCAGCAGCTCAGGCTGGGCGGGAACTGGGGCCAACGTCCTGACTTTC. This translates into CASSSGWAGTGANVLTF.

This chain uses TRBV4-3 with TRBJ2-5, with D perhaps TRBD2 (7 bases). V was shortened by 1 base and J by 5 bases, with 14 bases between the two germline ends. This CDR3 spans 15 amino acids. CDR1 and CDR2 (germline): LGHNA, YSLEER. The CDR3 sequence is CASSQVRGARETQYF. The CDR3 coding sequence is TGCGCCAGCAGCCAAGTACGGGGGGCGAGGGAGACCCAGTACTTC.

CDR3 region: CASSQGVGVYYEQYF. For the CDR3, the DNA is TGCGCCAGCAGCCAAGGTGTAGGGGTTTACTACGAGCAGTACTTC. The V call is TRBV4-3, the J call TRBJ2-7; tentative D call: TRBD1 (5 bases). V lost 1 base and J 3 bases, leaving 13 bases between the germline ends. There are 15 residues in the CDR3. Germline CDR1 reads LGHNA; CDR2 reads YSLEER.

As regards this clone: The same CDR3 arises from other DNA sequences in this sample as well. The rearrangement joins TRBV24-1 to TRBJ1-5; D is unresolved. The CDR3 length is 14 residues. The V end was cut by 1 base, the J end by 4 bases, with 7 bases between. Germline CDR1 reads KGHDR; CDR2 reads SFDVKD. This CDR3 reads CATSDLSGNQPQHF. DNA of the CDR3: TGTGCCACCAGTGATTTATCGGGGAATCAGCCCCAGCATTTT.

J is TRBJ1-6 and V is TRBV5-1, with D perhaps matching TRBD1 (6 bases). Trimming stripped 2 bases from V and 7 bases from J, with 16 bases between. This CDR3 is 16 amino acids long. Germline-derived CDR1 and CDR2 are SGHRS and YFSETQ. The DNA of the CDR3 is TGCGCCAGCAGCTTTAATTCCAGGACAGCAAATTCACCCCTCCACTTT. Protein: CASSFNSRTANSPLHF.

The J gene is TRBJ1-3, the V gene TRBV6-1, with a possible D match to TRBD1 (5 bases). V lost 3 bases to trimming and J lost 4 bases, with 10 bases between them. Germline lookup yields CDR1 MNHNS and CDR2 SASEGT. The CDR3 totals 14 residues. The CDR3 is CASSEWRGGNTIYF. In DNA form, the CDR3 reads TGTGCCAGCAGTGAGTGGAGGGGCGGAAACACCATATATTTT.

The DNA for the CDR3 is TGTGCCATCAGTGAGTTGACAGGGAGTGGATCCGAGCAGTACTTC. Its translation is CAISELTGSGSEQYF. The chain is built from TRBV10-3 and TRBJ2-7; 7 nucleotides agree with TRBD1. Germline CDR1 is ENHRY and CDR2 is SYGVKD. V lost 1 base, J lost 6 bases, and 9 bases stayed unmatched. CDR3 length: 15 amino acids.

The V and J genes are TRBV27 and TRBJ1-1; D is unresolved. This CDR3 is 12 amino acids long. The germline CDR1 and CDR2 sequences are MNHEY and SMNVEV (reference sequence). Between the trimmed V and J ends, which lost 3 bases and 5 bases, there was a span of 7 bases. CDR3 DNA: TGTGCCAGCAGTTTTACCGGGACTGAAGCTTTCTTT. Translated: CASSFTGTEAFF.

This chain links TRBV3-1 (or the pseudogene TRBV3-2) with TRBJ2-1, with 8 nucleotides matching TRBD1. The CDR3 loop spans 15 amino acids. The junction had 7 bases not matched to a gene; V was cut back by 4 bases and J by 5 bases. Per the germline V gene, CDR1 is LGHDT and CDR2 is YNNKEL (reference sequence). As DNA, the CDR3 is TGTGCCAGCAGCCTTCAGACAGGGGTCCACAATGAGCAGTTCTTC. Its translation: CASSLQTGVHNEQFF.

Concerning this clone: A much larger clone differs by one base, so this may be a read error. This sequence joins TRBV2 and TRBJ2-7, with 10 bases lining up with TRBD1. The V gene end was trimmed by 6 bases and the J gene end by 4 bases; junction bases not matched to a gene: 6. CDR1 and CDR2 from the germline V gene are SNHLY and FYNNEI. The CDR3 contains 14 residues. CDR3 amino acids: CASRRQGARYEQYF. The CDR3, as DNA: TGTGCCAGCAGACGACAGGGGGCGCGGTACGAGCAGTACTTC.

The count of this clone is one. The chain employs TRBV9 and TRBJ2-3; 8 nucleotides agree with TRBD2. CDR1 and CDR2 from the germline V gene are SGDLS and YYNGEE. Trimming cost V 1 base and J 2 bases; bases outside gene matches: 9. This CDR3 contains 17 residues. The CDR3, as DNA: TGTGCCAGCAGCGTATATGCGGGAGGAGACATCACAGATACGCAGTATTTT. Translating gives CASSVYAGGDITDTQYF.

This chain joins TRBV7-2 and TRBJ2-3; D gene ambiguous. The CDR3 consists of 14 residues. The V gene lost 2 bases and the J gene lost 0 bases, with 6 bases spanning the gap. Germline V gene data show CDR1 as SGHTA and CDR2 as FQGNSA. The CDR3 spells CASSLTHSTDTQYF. For the CDR3, the DNA is TGTGCCAGCAGCTTAACTCATAGCACAGATACGCAGTATTTT.

The chain links TRBV27 to TRBJ2-1, with 9 bases lining up with TRBD1. There are 17 residues in the CDR3. The trim removed 3 bases at V and 5 bases at J, leaving 11 bases unmatched. The germline V gene encodes CDR1 MNHEY and CDR2 SMNVEV (reference sequence). CDR3: CASSFRPGQGPHNEQFF. The CDR3 nucleotides are TGTGCCAGCAGTTTTAGACCGGGACAGGGTCCCCACAATGAGCAGTTCTTC.

This sequence joins TRBV5-4 and TRBJ2-7; 9 bases are a match to TRBD2. After removal of 0 bases from V and 1 base from J, the junction contained 8 bases not matched to a gene. The germline V gene encodes CDR1 SGHNT and CDR2 YYREEE (reference sequence). The CDR3 is made up of 17 amino acids. The CDR3 bases are TGTGCCAGCAGCTTGGGATCTAGCGGGAAGGGTTCCTACGAGCAGTACTTC. Amino acids: CASSLGSSGKGSYEQYF.

The chain couples TRBV14 to TRBJ2-7; TRBD2 might be the D (5 bases). The CDR3 extends over 13 amino acids. Germline V gene lookup returns CDR1 SGHDN and CDR2 FVKESK. V lost 4 bases and J 3 bases, leaving 10 bases between the germline ends. CDR3 protein: CASSRTAYYEQYF. As DNA, the CDR3 is TGTGCCAGCAGCCGGACTGCCTACTACGAGCAGTACTTC.

V and J are TRBV21-1 and TRBJ2-1; the table gives TRBD2 as D, unverified against the DNA. TRBV21-1 is listed as a pseudogene. The CDR3 loop spans 11 amino acids. The CDR3, as DNA: TGTGCCAGCAGCAAATTAGATGAGCAGTTCTTC. Amino acid sequence: CASSKLDEQFF.

This chain uses TRBV7-2 with TRBJ2-7; D unresolved. V was trimmed by 5 bases and J by 0 bases, leaving 17 bases between them. Germline V gene data show CDR1 as SGHTA and CDR2 as FQGNSA. The CDR3 covers 16 residues. The DNA for the CDR3 is TGTGCCAGCAGCCCCAGCCAAGCACAGAGCTCCTACGAGCAGTACTTC. This gives the protein CASSPSQAQSSYEQYF. Based on the CDR3 plus reference TRBV7-2 and TRBJ2-7, the full variable domain is GAGVSQSPSNKVTEKGKDVELRCDPISGHTALYWYRQSLGQGLEFLIYFQGNSAPDKSGLPSDRFSAERTGGSVSTLTIQRTQQEDSAVYLCASSPSQAQSSYEQYFGPGTRLTVT.

With regard to this clone: The CDR3 end shows no conserved phenylalanine or tryptophan, and so a read error is likely. The limits of the CDR3 on the DNA are not certain, so only TCRdb's listed CDR3 is given. The V call is TRBV18, the J call TRBJ1-4; TRBD1 was called by the table and not checked on the DNA. CDR1 and CDR2 (germline): KGHSH, LQKENI. 12 amino acids form the CDR3, both terminal residues included. CDR3 loop: CASSPRLGGHQG.

This chain joins TRBV6-5 and TRBJ2-7; TRBD1 might be the D (5 bases). The CDR3 runs to 13 residues. The ends were cut back, 3 bases at V and 6 bases at J, with 12 bases in the middle. Germline lookup yields CDR1 MNHEY and CDR2 SVGAGI. The CDR3, as DNA: TGTGCCAGCAGTTATTTTCCCGACAGCGAGCAGTACTTC. Its translation: CASSYFPDSEQYF.

V and J are TRBV7-2 and TRBJ2-7, with D tentatively TRBD2 (6 bases). Germline CDR1 SGHTA, CDR2 FQGNSA. Trimming cost V 2 bases and J 2 bases, with 16 bases left between them. The CDR3 length is 16 residues. The CDR3 protein is CASSLISSGRTYEQYF. DNA of the CDR3: TGTGCCAGCAGCTTAATAAGTAGCGGAAGAACCTACGAGCAGTACTTC.